Below, 27 T cell receptor beta chains from the same sample are listed, as sequenced in a study of spatial heterogeneity in lung cancer. TCRdb reanalysed the 5' RACE reads using MiXCR and keeps one entry per CDR3 protein. The data contain about 38,000 distinct CDR3 sequences, less than 5.5% of them seen just once; the ten biggest clones take up just over 25%. Noted time point: sample taken at primary tumor resection. Unsorted whole RNA of tumor, nontumor lung or frozen PBMC was sequenced. Source: PBMCs, taken at surgery. These receptors originate from a female donor with early-stage non-small cell lung cancer.

About this clonotype: A much more abundant neighbour one base away suggests this may be a read error. Because it lacks the conserved phenylalanine or tryptophan at the end, this CDR3 is likely a read error. This chain joins TRBV3-1 and TRBJ1-2, with D unresolved. The CDR3 is 15 amino acids. V lost 0 bases and J lost 8, with 16 bases in between. Germline-derived CDR1 and CDR2 are LGHDT and YNNKEL (reference sequence). The CDR3 DNA follows: TGTGCCAGCAGCCAAGATTTTTTCGGAGGAACGGGCTACACCTCC. This gives the protein CASSQDFFGGTGYTS.

This clonotype was recorded at least ten times. The chain employs TRBV5-6 and TRBJ1-1; D unclear. CDR1 SGHDT and CDR2 YYEEEE come from the germline V gene. Trimming stripped 2 bases from V and 4 bases from J, with 12 bases between. The CDR3 has 14 residues. As DNA, the CDR3 is TGTGCCAGCAGCTTCGGCAGGTGGAGCACTGAAGCTTTCTTT. Its protein product is CASSFGRWSTEAFF.

This clonotype showed up many times. This sequence joins TRBV19 and TRBJ1-6; the D gene is possibly TRBD1 (5 bases). The CDR3 covers 15 residues. Germline V gives CDR1 LNHDA, CDR2 SQIVND (reference sequence). V lost 5 bases, J lost 5 bases, and 13 bases lay in between. CDR3 amino acids: CASSPQGTNNSPLHF. CDR3 DNA: TGTGCCAGTAGTCCGCAGGGTACCAATAATTCACCCCTCCACTTT.

Comment on this clonotype: A much more abundant neighbour one base away suggests this may be a read error. A read error is likely, as this CDR3 ends without the conserved phenylalanine or tryptophan. This chain links TRBV7-9 with TRBJ2-7, with D unresolved. The V end lost 3 bases, the J end lost 3 bases, and 3 bases lay between the germline ends. Germline V gene sequence: CDR1 SEHNR, CDR2 FQNEAQ (reference sequence). This CDR3 spans 11 amino acids. CDR3 amino acids: CASSLSYEQYL. CDR3 DNA sequence: TGTGCCAGCAGCTTGAGCTACGAGCAGTACCTC.

Ten or more counts support this clonotype. The chain combines TRBV28 with TRBJ1-6; D remains ambiguous. The ends were cut back, 6 bases at V and 0 bases at J, with 6 bases in the middle. The CDR3 runs 14 residues. CDR1 MDHEN and CDR2 SYDVKM come from the germline V gene. DNA for the CDR3: TGTGCCAGCAGAGTGAGCTCCTATAATTCACCCCTCCACTTT. It yields the protein CASRVSSYNSPLHF.

V gene TRBV7-3 combines with J gene TRBJ2-2; D unresolved. V lost 5 bases, J lost 4 bases, and 11 bases lay in between. The CDR3 loop spans 14 amino acids. In germline, CDR1 is SGHTA, CDR2 FQGTGA. CDR3 coding DNA: TGTGCCAGCAGCCCCCGACACGGCACCGGGGAGCTGTTTTTT. It codes for CASSPRHGTGELFF.

This clonotype was seen repeatedly, ten times or more. V gene TRBV29-1 combines with J gene TRBJ2-3; TRBD2 matches at 7 bases. Germline assignment: CDR1 SQVTM and CDR2 ANQGSEA. This CDR3 has 13 amino acids. The CDR3 region is CSLRTRYTDTQYF. The CDR3 region has the DNA TGCAGTCTCCGGACTAGATACACAGATACGCAGTATTTT.

The chain recombines TRBV14 with TRBJ1-6; 7 bases map to TRBD1. The CDR3 runs to 19 residues. J was trimmed by 4 bases and V by 2 bases; bases with no gene match: 14. Per germline, CDR1 SGHDN and CDR2 FVKESK. The DNA of the CDR3 is TGTGCCAGCAGCCAAATGGGGCGGGACAGCCGATTTTATAATTCACCCCTCCACTTT. It encodes CASSQMGRDSRFYNSPLHF.

This clonotype was seen more than once but under ten times. For the CDR3, the DNA is TGTGCCAGCACGGGAGGTAGGGCGGCCGGGGAGCTGTTTTTT. Translation gives CASTGGRAAGELFF. This rearrangement joins TRBV28 to TRBJ2-2; 7 nucleotides align to TRBD2. Germline CDR1 and CDR2: MDHEN and SYDVKM. This CDR3 comprises 14 residues. V lost 7 bases to trimming and J lost 6 bases; unmatched junction nucleotides: 8.

This clonotype was seen repeatedly, ten times or more. This sequence joins TRBV19 and TRBJ1-5; D perhaps matches TRBD1 (6 bases). CDR3 length equals 13 residues. Germline V CDR1 and CDR2: LNHDA, SQIVND (reference sequence). V lost 5 bases to trimming and J lost 5 bases, with 10 bases between them. In DNA form, the CDR3 reads TGTGCCAGTAGTGACGCAGGGGATCAGCCCCAGCATTTT. Protein product: CASSDAGDQPQHF.

This clonotype occurred many times. V and J are TRBV2 and TRBJ1-5; D perhaps matches TRBD1 (5 bases). The V end was cut by 4 bases, the J end by 6 bases, with 10 bases between. CDR1 and CDR2 from the germline V gene are SNHLY and FYNNEI. The CDR3 spans 13 residues. The CDR3 loop is CASSGGAGQPQHF. The CDR3 nucleotides read TGTGCCAGCAGTGGCGGGGCCGGTCAGCCCCAGCATTTT. The whole variable domain, remainder taken from reference TRBV2 and TRBJ1-5, is EPEVTQTPSHQVTQMGQEVILRCVPISNHLYFYWYRQILGQKVEFLVSFYNNEISEKSEIFDDQFSVERPDGSNFTLKIRSTKLEDSAMYFCASSGGAGQPQHFGDGTRLSIL.

Only a few counts were recorded for this clonotype. The rearrangement uses TRBV7-9 and TRBJ1-1; D may be TRBD1 (6 bases). The germline V gene encodes CDR1 SEHNR and CDR2 FQNEAQ (reference sequence). V shed 3 bases and J shed 2 bases, with 16 bases lying between them. This CDR3 contains 16 residues. This CDR3 is CASSFFPAGVNTEAFF. The CDR3 coding sequence is TGTGCCAGCAGCTTCTTTCCCGCAGGGGTCAACACTGAAGCTTTCTTT.

In this sample, this clonotype turned up many times. The rearrangement joins TRBV12-3 or TRBV12-4 to TRBJ1-1, with D possibly TRBD1 on 5 matching bases. The germline V and J ends were trimmed by 5 bases and 4 bases, with 14 bases remaining between them. The CDR3 covers 14 residues. The CDR3 spells CASSVRGGVTEAFF. The CDR3 coding sequence is TGTGCCAGCAGTGTCCGGGGAGGGGTCACTGAAGCTTTCTTT.

This clonotype has only a few counts. The V and J genes are TRBV13 and TRBJ2-5; D may be TRBD1 (6 bases). The germline V and J ends were trimmed by 5 bases and 4 bases, with 20 bases remaining between them. This CDR3 contains 16 residues. Germline V CDR1 and CDR2: PRHDT, FYEKMQ (reference sequence). CDR3 sequence reads: CASSPLSTGLVETQYF. DNA of the CDR3: TGTGCCAGCAGCCCACTCTCAACAGGGTTGGTAGAGACCCAGTACTTC.

There are many counts of this clonotype. The chain employs TRBV11-3 and TRBJ2-1; D is tentatively TRBD1 or TRBD2 (5 bases each). The CDR3 has 13 residues. The V and J ends lost 2 bases and 8 bases respectively, with 10 bases between them. Per germline, CDR1 SGHNT and CDR2 YENEEA. The CDR3 nucleotides are TGTGCCAGCAGCTTAAGGGACCCCGATGAGCAGTTCTTC. Translation: CASSLRDPDEQFF. The full variable domain, rest sourced from reference TRBV11-3 and TRBJ2-1, is EAGVVQSPRYKIIEKKQPVAFWCNPISGHNTLYWYLQNLGQGPELLIRYENEEAVDDSQLPKDRFSAERLKGVDSTLKIQPAELGDSAVYLCASSLRDPDEQFFGPGTRLTVL.

This clonotype was recorded at least ten times. This chain uses TRBV6-1 with TRBJ2-7; no clear D. The V end lost 2 bases, the J end lost 1 base, and 9 bases lay between the germline ends. CDR3 length equals 14 residues. Germline V gives CDR1 MNHNS, CDR2 SASEGT. The CDR3 is CASSEFGPSYEQYF. CDR3 in DNA: TGTGCCAGCAGTGAATTTGGGCCTTCCTACGAGCAGTACTTC.

Many counts were recorded for this clonotype. This rearrangement joins TRBV7-3 to TRBJ1-6, with D maybe TRBD1 (5 bases). CDR1 is SGHTA and CDR2 is FQGTGA in the germline V gene. The CDR3 is 16 residues long. V was shortened by 0 bases and J by 10 bases, with 16 bases between the two germline ends. The CDR3, as DNA: TGTGCCAGCAGCTTAACACGGCAGGGAGGCGGCTCACCCCTCCACTTT. Its protein product is CASSLTRQGGGSPLHF.

About this clonotype: This could be a read error, since a much larger clone is one nucleotide away. This sequence joins TRBV7-3 and TRBJ2-4; the D is unclear. The CDR3 totals 16 residues. Germline V gene data show CDR1 as SGHTA and CDR2 as FQGTGA. The CDR3 loop is CASSLEAAKAENIQYF. Written as DNA, the CDR3 is TGTGCCAGCAGCTTAGAGGCAGCTAAAGCCGAAAACATTCAGTACTTC.

This clonotype was seen at least ten times. The genes are TRBV5-1 and TRBJ2-5; a weak D match, TRBD2 (5 bases). CDR1 and CDR2 (germline): SGHRS, YFSETQ. V lost 0 bases and J lost 5, with 11 bases in between. This CDR3 is 14 amino acids long. Written as DNA, the CDR3 is TGCGCCAGCAGCTTGGGAGGGAGTCGGGAGACCCAGTACTTC. Amino acid sequence: CASSLGGSRETQYF.

The chain recombines TRBV11-2 with TRBJ2-1; 8 bases are a match to TRBD2. Germline CDR1 reads SGHAT; CDR2 reads FQNNGV. The CDR3 covers 15 residues. With V trimmed by 5 bases and J by 5 bases, 8 bases remained unmatched. CDR3 protein: CASSPIAGRNNEQFF. The CDR3 DNA is TGTGCCAGCAGCCCGATAGCGGGGAGAAACAATGAGCAGTTCTTC.

The chain links TRBV2 to TRBJ1-1; no clear D. The V and J ends lost 0 bases and 6 bases respectively, with 8 bases between them. The CDR3 runs to 13 residues. Germline V gene lookup returns CDR1 SNHLY and CDR2 FYNNEI. The CDR3 DNA reads TGTGCCAGCAGTGAAGCGTATGGGTCTGAAGCTTTCTTT. This gives the protein CASSEAYGSEAFF.

This clonotype was counted many times. The chain couples TRBV11-2 to TRBJ2-7, with 10 bases aligning to TRBD1. CDR3 length: 15 residues. V shed 3 bases, J shed 4 bases, and the junction held 6 bases outside the gene matches. Germline V gives CDR1 SGHAT, CDR2 FQNNGV. This chain's CDR3 is CASSLGRTGGYEQYF. Written as DNA, the CDR3 is TGTGCCAGCAGCTTGGGTCGGACAGGGGGTTACGAGCAGTACTTC.

This clonotype was detected many times. At one boundary the junction diverges from the germline segment, which might be a read error. The chain carries TRBV5-1 and TRBJ2-7; D gene ambiguous. CDR3 length: 11 amino acids. CDR1 is SGHRS and CDR2 is YFSETQ in the germline V gene. Written as DNA, the CDR3 is TGCGCCAGCAGATTGGGTGACGAGCAGTACTTC. This translates into CASRLGDEQYF.

This clonotype was observed at least ten times. The chain employs TRBV5-4 and TRBJ2-1; 15 bases match TRBD2. CDR1 and CDR2 from the germline V gene are SGHNT and YYREEE (reference sequence). The CDR3 sequence is 17 residues long. V gave up 4 bases and J gave up 7 bases; unmatched junction bases: 9. CDR3 sequence (DNA): TGTGCCAGCAGCCCGGGACTAGCGGGGGGTTTAGGGAATGAGCAGTTCTTC. Amino acids: CASSPGLAGGLGNEQFF. Full variable domain (missing parts from reference TRBV5-4 and TRBJ2-1): ETGVTQSPTHLIKTRGQQVTLRCSSQSGHNTVSWYQQALGQGPQFIFQYYREEENGRGNFPPRFSGLQFPNYSSELNVNALELDDSALYLCASSPGLAGGLGNEQFFGPGTRLTVL.

This clonotype was observed a handful of times. The chain couples TRBV7-9 to TRBJ2-1; D is unresolved. CDR1 and CDR2 from the germline V gene are SEHNR and FQNEAQ (reference sequence). The CDR3 spans 12 residues. The V and J ends lost 1 base and 8 bases respectively, with 6 bases between them. The CDR3: CASSLVGYEQFF. Written as DNA, the CDR3 is TGTGCCAGCAGCTTAGTCGGCTATGAGCAGTTCTTC.

This clonotype was seen ten or more times. The rearrangement links TRBV28 to TRBJ1-1; 8 nucleotides agree with TRBD1. Germline trimming cut 6 bases from V and 10 bases from J; bases unmatched to any gene: 10. Germline V CDR1 and CDR2: MDHEN, SYDVKM. The CDR3 consists of 13 residues. DNA of the CDR3: TGTGCCAGCAGCTCGCCAGGGGGCGGAGGAGCTTTCTTT. This encodes CASSSPGGGGAFF.

This clonotype was detected ten times or more. V and J are TRBV2 and TRBJ1-1; D uncertain. This CDR3 contains 12 residues. Germline V CDR1 and CDR2: SNHLY, FYNNEI. V shed 9 bases and J shed 8 bases, with 16 bases lying between them. The CDR3 protein is CASTRAVFEAFF. The CDR3 nucleotides are TGTGCCAGTACCCGCGCGGTTTTCGAAGCTTTCTTT.